The 5 T cell receptor beta chains below were found in one sample sequenced in a study of molecular identifiers for immune sequencing clone quantification. TCRdb reanalysed the PCR reads using MiXCR and keeps one entry per CDR3 protein. The table shows a few hundred thousand distinct CDR3 sequences, with over 20% occurring only once. Sample: naive CD8+ T cells from blood, with Jurkat cell RNA spiked in. Subset noted: FACS-sorted CD8+CD4-CCR7+CD45RA+ naive T cells. These receptor sequences come from a human donor in good health. Some libraries in this study had Jurkat cell RNA spiked in.

Ten or more counts support this clonotype. The V and J genes are TRBV7-9 and TRBJ1-5; 7 bases map to TRBD1. The CDR3 has 13 residues. Losses at the gene ends were 5 bases for V and 4 bases for J; bases not matched to a gene: 2. Germline-derived CDR1 and CDR2 are SEHNR and FQNEAQ (reference sequence). The CDR3 bases are TGTGCCAGCAGCCCACAGGGGAATCAGCCCCAGCATTTT. Translating gives CASSPQGNQPQHF.

The CDR3 spells CASSSLVGSQETQYF. The DNA for the CDR3 is TGTGCCAGCAGCTCACTCGTCGGCAGCCAAGAGACCCAGTACTTC. V is TRBV7-9 and J is TRBJ2-5; D is unclear. Looked up from germline, CDR1 is SEHNR and CDR2 is FQNEAQ (reference sequence). The CDR3 is 15 amino acids. The V end lost 4 bases, the J end lost 1 base, and 13 bases lay between the germline ends. Based on the CDR3 plus reference TRBV7-9 and TRBJ2-5, the full variable domain is DTGVSQNPRHKITKRGQNVTFRCDPISEHNRLYWYRQTLGQGPEFLTYFQNEAQLEKSRLLSDRFSAERPKGSFSTLEIQRTEQGDSAMYLCASSSLVGSQETQYFGPGTRLLVL.

Worth noting for this clonotype: Being one base from a much bigger clone, this may be a read error. The CDR3 nucleotides are TGCAGCGTTCCGGCAGGGATTCCTGGCTACACCTTC. This sequence encodes CSVPAGIPGYTF. This rearrangement joins TRBV29-1 to TRBJ1-2; possible D gene TRBD1, 5 bases. Trimming left V 5 bases short and J 7 bases short, with 14 bases between. The CDR3 has 12 amino acids. Germline loops: CDR1 SQVTM, CDR2 ANQGSEA.

This clonotype came up a few times. Possible read error: a much larger clone is one base away. This rearrangement joins TRBV7-2 to TRBJ2-1; the D gene is possibly TRBD1 (5 bases). Germline-derived CDR1 and CDR2 are SGHTA and FQGNSA. The CDR3 extends over 16 amino acids. Here the CDR3 reads CASSLADRSPYNEQLF. Written as DNA, the CDR3 is TGTGCCAGCAGCTTAGCCGACAGATCGCCTTACAATGAGCAGCTCTTC.

The chain employs TRBV16 and TRBJ1-2; D perhaps matches TRBD1 (6 bases). The CDR3 is made up of 14 amino acids. CDR1 KGHSY and CDR2 FQNENV come from the germline V gene. Trimming removed 6 bases from V and 4 bases from J, with 15 bases in between. As DNA, the CDR3 is TGTGCCAGCAGACAGCTACAGGGAGGCTATGGCTACACCTTC. Amino acids: CASRQLQGGYGYTF.